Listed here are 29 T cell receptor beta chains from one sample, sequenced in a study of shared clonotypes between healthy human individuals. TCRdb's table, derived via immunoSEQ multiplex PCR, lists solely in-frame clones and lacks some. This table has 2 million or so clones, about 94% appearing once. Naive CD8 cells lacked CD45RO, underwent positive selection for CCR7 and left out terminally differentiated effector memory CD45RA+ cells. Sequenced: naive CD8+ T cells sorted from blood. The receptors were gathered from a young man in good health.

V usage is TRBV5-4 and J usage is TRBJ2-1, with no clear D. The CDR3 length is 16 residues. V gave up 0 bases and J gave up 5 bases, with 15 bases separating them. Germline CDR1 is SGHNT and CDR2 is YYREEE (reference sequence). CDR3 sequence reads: CASSLDLPRPDNEQFF. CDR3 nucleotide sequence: TGTGCCAGCAGCTTGGATCTTCCCCGACCTGACAATGAGCAGTTCTTC.

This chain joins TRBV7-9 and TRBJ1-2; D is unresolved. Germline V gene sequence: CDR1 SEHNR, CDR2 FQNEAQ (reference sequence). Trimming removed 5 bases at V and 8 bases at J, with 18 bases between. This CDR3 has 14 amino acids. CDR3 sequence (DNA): TGTGCCAGCAGCCTCGCCCCGAACTCGGAGGGCTACACCTTC. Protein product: CASSLAPNSEGYTF.

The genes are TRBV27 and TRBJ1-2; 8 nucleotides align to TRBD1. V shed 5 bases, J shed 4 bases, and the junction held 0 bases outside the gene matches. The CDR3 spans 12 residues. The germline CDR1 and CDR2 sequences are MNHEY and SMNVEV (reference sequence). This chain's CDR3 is CASSGTGYGYTF. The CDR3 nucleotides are TGTGCCAGCAGTGGGACAGGCTATGGCTACACCTTC.

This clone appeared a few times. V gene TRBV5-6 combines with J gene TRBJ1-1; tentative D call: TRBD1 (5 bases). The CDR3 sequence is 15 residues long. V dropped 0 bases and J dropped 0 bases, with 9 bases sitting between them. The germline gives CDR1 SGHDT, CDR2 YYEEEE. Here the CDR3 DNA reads TGTGCCAGCAGCTTGGAGCCAGGGATGAACACTGAAGCTTTCTTT. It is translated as CASSLEPGMNTEAFF.

The chain's CDR3 is CASSPNNGAPYGYTF. CDR3 bases: TGTGCCAGCAGCCCTAACAATGGGGCTCCCTATGGCTACACCTTC. The chain combines TRBV9 with TRBJ1-2, with D tentatively TRBD1 (5 bases). This CDR3 has 15 residues. V dropped 4 bases and J dropped 4 bases, with 17 bases sitting between them. CDR1 and CDR2 (germline): SGDLS, YYNGEE. Filled out from reference TRBV9 and TRBJ1-2, the complete variable domain reads DSGVTQTPKHLITATGQRVTLRCSPRSGDLSVYWYQQSLDQGLQFLIQYYNGEERAKGNILERFSAQQFPDLHSELNLSSLELGDSALYFCASSPNNGAPYGYTFGSGTRLTVV.

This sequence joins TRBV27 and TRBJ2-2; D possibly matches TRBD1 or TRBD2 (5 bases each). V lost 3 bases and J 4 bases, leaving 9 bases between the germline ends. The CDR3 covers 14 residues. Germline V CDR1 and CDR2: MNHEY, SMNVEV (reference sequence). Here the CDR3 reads CASSFSGTTGELFF. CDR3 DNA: TGTGCCAGCAGTTTCTCCGGGACCACCGGGGAGCTGTTTTTT.

This CDR3 reads CASSPSRDRARSGANVLTF. The CDR3 DNA sequence: TGTGCCAGCAGTCCTAGTCGGGACAGGGCCAGATCTGGGGCCAACGTCCTGACTTTC. The V gene is TRBV27, the J gene TRBJ2-6; TRBD1 matches 9 bases. Germline V gene lookup returns CDR1 MNHEY and CDR2 SMNVEV (reference sequence). CDR3 length: 19 amino acids. V was pared by 5 bases and J by 1 base, with 12 bases of the junction left unmatched.

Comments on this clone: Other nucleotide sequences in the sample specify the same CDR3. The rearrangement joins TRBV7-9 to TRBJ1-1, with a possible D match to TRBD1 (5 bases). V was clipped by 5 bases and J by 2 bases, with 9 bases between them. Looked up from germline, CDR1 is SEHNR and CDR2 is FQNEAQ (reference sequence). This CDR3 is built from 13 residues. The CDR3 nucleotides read TGTGCCAGCAGCCCAACAGGAAACACTGAAGCTTTCTTT. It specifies CASSPTGNTEAFF.

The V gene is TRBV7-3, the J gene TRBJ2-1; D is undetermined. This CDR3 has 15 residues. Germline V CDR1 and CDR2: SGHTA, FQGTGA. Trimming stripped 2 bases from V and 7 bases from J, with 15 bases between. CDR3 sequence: CASSLVGPGGNEQFF. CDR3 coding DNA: TGTGCCAGCAGCTTAGTAGGGCCAGGTGGTAATGAGCAGTTCTTC.

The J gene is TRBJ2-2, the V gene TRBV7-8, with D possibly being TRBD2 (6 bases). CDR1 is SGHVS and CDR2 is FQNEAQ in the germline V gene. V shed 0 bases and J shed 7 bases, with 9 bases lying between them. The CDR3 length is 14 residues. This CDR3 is CASSLAAEGGELFF. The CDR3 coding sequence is TGTGCCAGCAGCTTAGCAGCGGAGGGCGGGGAGCTGTTTTTT.

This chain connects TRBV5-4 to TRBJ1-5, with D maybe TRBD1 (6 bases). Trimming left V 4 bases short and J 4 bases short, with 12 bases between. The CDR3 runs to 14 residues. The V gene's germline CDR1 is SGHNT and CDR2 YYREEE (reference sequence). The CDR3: CASSPGTKNQPQHF. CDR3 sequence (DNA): TGTGCCAGCAGCCCCGGGACAAAAAATCAGCCCCAGCATTTT.

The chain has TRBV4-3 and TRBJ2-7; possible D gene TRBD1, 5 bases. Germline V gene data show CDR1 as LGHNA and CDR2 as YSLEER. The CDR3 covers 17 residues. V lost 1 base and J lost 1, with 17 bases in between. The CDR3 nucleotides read TGCGCCAGCAGCCAAGGCCCCCCGAAGACAGCTTCCTACGAGCAGTACTTC. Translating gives CASSQGPPKTASYEQYF.

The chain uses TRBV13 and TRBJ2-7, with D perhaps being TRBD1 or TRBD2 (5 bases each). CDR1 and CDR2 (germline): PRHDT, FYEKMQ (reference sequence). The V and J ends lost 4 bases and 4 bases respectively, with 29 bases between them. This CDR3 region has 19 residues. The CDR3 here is CASSSPDSRTGPQMYEQYF. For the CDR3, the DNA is TGTGCCAGCAGCTCCCCTGATAGTAGAACGGGGCCGCAAATGTACGAGCAGTACTTC.

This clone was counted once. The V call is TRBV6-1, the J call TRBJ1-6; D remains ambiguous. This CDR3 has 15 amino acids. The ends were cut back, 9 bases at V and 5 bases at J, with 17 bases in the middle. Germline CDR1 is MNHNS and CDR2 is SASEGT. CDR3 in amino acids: CASVRLGSDNSPLHF. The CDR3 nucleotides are TGTGCCAGTGTCAGATTGGGGTCCGATAATTCACCCCTCCACTTT.

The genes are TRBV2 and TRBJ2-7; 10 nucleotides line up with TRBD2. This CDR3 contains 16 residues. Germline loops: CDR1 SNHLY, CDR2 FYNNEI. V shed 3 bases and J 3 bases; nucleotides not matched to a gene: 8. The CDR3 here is CASSDPGLAPFYEQYF. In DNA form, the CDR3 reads TGTGCCAGCAGTGACCCGGGACTAGCGCCCTTCTACGAGCAGTACTTC.

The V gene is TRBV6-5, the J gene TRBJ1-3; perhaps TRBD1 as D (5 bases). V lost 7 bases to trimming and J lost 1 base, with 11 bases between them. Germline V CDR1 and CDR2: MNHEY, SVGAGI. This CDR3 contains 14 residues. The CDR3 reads CASTQGVSGNTIYF. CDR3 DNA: TGTGCCAGCACCCAGGGCGTGTCTGGAAACACCATATATTTT.

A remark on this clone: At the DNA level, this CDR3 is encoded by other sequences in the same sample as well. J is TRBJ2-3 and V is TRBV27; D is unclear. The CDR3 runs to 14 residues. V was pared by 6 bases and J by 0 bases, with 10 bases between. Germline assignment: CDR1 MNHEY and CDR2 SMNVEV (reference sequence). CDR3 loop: CASSSRTSTDTQYF. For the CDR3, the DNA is TGTGCCAGCAGCTCCCGTACTAGCACAGATACGCAGTATTTT.

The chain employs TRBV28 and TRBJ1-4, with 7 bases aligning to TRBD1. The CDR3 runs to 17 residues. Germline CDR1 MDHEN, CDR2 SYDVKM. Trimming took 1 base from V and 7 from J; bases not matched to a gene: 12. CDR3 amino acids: CASSLFLQGLMGEKLFF. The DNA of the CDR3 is TGTGCCAGCAGTTTATTCCTACAGGGGTTAATGGGTGAAAAACTGTTTTTT.

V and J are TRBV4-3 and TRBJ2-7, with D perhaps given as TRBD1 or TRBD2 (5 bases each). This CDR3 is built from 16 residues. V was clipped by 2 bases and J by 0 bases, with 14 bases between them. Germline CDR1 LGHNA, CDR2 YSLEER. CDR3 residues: CASSQLTGTDSYEQYF. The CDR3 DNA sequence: TGCGCCAGCAGCCAATTAACCGGGACCGACTCCTACGAGCAGTACTTC.

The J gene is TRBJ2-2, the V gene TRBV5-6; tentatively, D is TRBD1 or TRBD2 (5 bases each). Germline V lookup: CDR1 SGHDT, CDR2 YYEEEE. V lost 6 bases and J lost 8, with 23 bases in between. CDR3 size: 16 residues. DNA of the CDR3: TGTGCCAGCACTTGGGGGAGCGTACCACTACTGGGGGAGCTGTTTTTT. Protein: CASTWGSVPLLGELFF.

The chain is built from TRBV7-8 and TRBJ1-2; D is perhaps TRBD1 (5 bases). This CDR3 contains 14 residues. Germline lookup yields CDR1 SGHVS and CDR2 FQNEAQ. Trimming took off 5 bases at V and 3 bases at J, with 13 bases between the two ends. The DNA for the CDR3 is TGTGCCAGCAGCCCCGGGGAGGGGTACTATGGCTACACCTTC. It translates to CASSPGEGYYGYTF.

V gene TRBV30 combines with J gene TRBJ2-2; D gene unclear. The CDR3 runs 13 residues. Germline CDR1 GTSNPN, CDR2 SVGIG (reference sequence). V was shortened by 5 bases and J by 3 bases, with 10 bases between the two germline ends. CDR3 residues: CAWPRIDTGELFF. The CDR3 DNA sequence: TGTGCCTGGCCCCGCATAGACACCGGGGAGCTGTTTTTT.

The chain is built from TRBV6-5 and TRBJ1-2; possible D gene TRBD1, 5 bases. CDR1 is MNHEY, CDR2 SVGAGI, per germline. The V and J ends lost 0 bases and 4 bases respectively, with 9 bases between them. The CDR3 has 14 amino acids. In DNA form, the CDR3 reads TGTGCCAGCAGTTACTCGGCAGGGATCTATGGCTACACCTTC. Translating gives CASSYSAGIYGYTF.

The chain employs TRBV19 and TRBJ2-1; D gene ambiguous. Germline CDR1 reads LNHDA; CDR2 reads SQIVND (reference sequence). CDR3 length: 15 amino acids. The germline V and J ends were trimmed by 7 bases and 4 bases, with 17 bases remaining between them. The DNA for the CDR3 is TGTGCCAGTACCCCCCGACGTGCCCAATACAATGAGCAGTTCTTC. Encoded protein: CASTPRRAQYNEQFF.

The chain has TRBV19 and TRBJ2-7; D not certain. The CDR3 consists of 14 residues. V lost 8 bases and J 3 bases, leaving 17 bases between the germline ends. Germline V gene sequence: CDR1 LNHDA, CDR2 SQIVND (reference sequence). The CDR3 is CASGSNKNYYEQYF. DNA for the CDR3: TGTGCCAGTGGATCCAACAAGAATTACTACGAGCAGTACTTC.

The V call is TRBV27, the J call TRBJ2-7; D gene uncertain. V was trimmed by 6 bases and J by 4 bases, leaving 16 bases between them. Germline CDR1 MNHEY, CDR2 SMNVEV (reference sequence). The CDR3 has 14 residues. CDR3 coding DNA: TGTGCCAGCAGCCCGAAAATTCCCGGATACGAGCAGTACTTC. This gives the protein CASSPKIPGYEQYF.

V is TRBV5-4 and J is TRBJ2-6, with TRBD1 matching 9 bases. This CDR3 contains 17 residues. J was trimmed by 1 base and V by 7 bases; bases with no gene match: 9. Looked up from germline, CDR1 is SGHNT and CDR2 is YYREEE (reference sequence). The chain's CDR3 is CASGPGQGVSGANVLTF. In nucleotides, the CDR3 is TGTGCCAGCGGACCGGGACAGGGAGTTTCTGGGGCCAACGTCCTGACTTTC.

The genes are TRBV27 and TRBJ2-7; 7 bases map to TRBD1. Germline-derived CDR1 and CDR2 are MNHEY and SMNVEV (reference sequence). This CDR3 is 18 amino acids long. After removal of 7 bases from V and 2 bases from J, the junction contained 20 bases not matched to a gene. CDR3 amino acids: CASTSFRSEQGPTYEQYF. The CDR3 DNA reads TGTGCCAGCACCTCTTTTAGGTCTGAACAGGGGCCCACCTACGAGCAGTACTTC.

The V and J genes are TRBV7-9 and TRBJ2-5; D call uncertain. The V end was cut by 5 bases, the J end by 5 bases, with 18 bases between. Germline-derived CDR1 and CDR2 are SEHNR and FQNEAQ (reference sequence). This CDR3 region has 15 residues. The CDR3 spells CASSPAVSETETQYF. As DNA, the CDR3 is TGTGCCAGCAGCCCAGCCGTATCGGAAACGGAGACCCAGTACTTC.